A few counts support the clone carrying this T cell receptor (beta chain). Time point of the sample: sample taken at primary tumor resection. Samples came from roughly 72 TRACERx patients with untreated early-stage lung cancer. This specimen comes from a study of spatial heterogeneity in lung cancer. Study-level information: Sequencing consistently turned up more beta-chain sequences than alpha-chain sequences.

Germline trimming cut 5 bases from V and 6 bases from J; bases unmatched to any gene: 4. In germline, CDR1 is SGHVS, CDR2 FQNEAQ. The CDR3 runs 14 residues. Every TCR cDNA molecule bore its own unique molecular identifier. TCRdb re-called the 5' RACE reads through MiXCR, storing one row per CDR3 protein. The sample contains 24,000 or so distinct CDR3 sequences, about 3.5% of which appear only once. The sequences come from PBMCs, collected at surgery. The chain recombines TRBV7-8 with TRBJ1-4, with 9 nucleotides matching TRBD1. The source of this sequence is a female donor with early-stage non-small cell lung cancer. CDR3 amino acids: CASSPGQGYEKLFF. Here the CDR3 DNA reads TGTGCCAGCAGCCCGGGACAGGGTTATGAAAAACTGTTTTTT.